A single sample is the source of the 5 T cell receptor beta chains below, sequenced in a study of T cells in Graves' hyperthyroidism and ophthalmopathy. What was amplified from RNA transcripts were TCR beta CDR3 regions. Using the HTBI primer set, a first-round RT-PCR was run on the TCR CDR3. TCRdb fed the multiplex PCR reads into MiXCR, producing one record per CDR3 protein. The data contain approximately 640,000 distinct CDR3 sequences, around 16% of them singletons. The sequencing sample was made of blood. These receptors all come from a man aged 50-60 years with Graves' hyperthyroidism.

This clonotype was counted many times. CDR3 in amino acids: CASRTPGTPGEETQYF. The CDR3 coding sequence is TGTGCCAGCAGAACCCCCGGGACCCCTGGGGAAGAGACCCAGTACTTC. J is TRBJ2-5 and V is TRBV28, with D perhaps TRBD1 or TRBD2 (5 bases each). Germline V gene sequence: CDR1 MDHEN, CDR2 SYDVKM. The CDR3 consists of 16 residues. V was shortened by 6 bases and J by 3 bases, with 20 bases between the two germline ends.

This clonotype was found many times. V usage is TRBV29-1 and J usage is TRBJ2-7, with D perhaps TRBD2 (6 bases). Looked up from germline, CDR1 is SQVTM and CDR2 is ANQGSEA. Trimming took off 0 bases at V and 2 bases at J, with 8 bases between the two ends. This CDR3 has 13 residues. CDR3 in DNA: TGCAGCGTTGAAGAAGGGAGGCCCTACGAGCAGTACTTC. Amino acids: CSVEEGRPYEQYF.

Only a few counts were recorded for this clonotype. The J gene is TRBJ2-1, the V gene TRBV10-3, with TRBD1 identical over 9 bases. With 4 bases clipped from V and 3 bases from J, the junction kept 7 bases outside the gene matches. The CDR3 sequence is 16 residues long. In germline, CDR1 is ENHRY, CDR2 SYGVKD. The CDR3 nucleotides read TGTGCCATCAGTGTGCAACCGGGACAGGGCTACAATGAGCAGTTCTTC. Translation: CAISVQPGQGYNEQFF.

The chain links TRBV7-2 to TRBJ2-3; D gene ambiguous. The ends were cut back, 5 bases at V and 4 bases at J, with 10 bases in the middle. This CDR3 spans 13 amino acids. The germline CDR1 and CDR2 sequences are SGHTA and FQGNSA. CDR3 coding DNA: TGTGCCAGCAGCCGAGCAGTATCAGATACGCAGTATTTT. It yields the protein CASSRAVSDTQYF.

This clonotype has ten or more counts. This rearrangement joins TRBV20-1 to TRBJ2-1; 11 bases fit TRBD2. With V trimmed by 4 bases and J by 3 bases, 11 bases remained unmatched. Germline values: CDR1 DFQATT, CDR2 SNEGSKA (reference sequence). This CDR3 region has 17 residues. The CDR3 is CSAKGTLAGGLYNEQFF. In DNA form, the CDR3 reads TGCAGTGCTAAAGGCACCCTAGCGGGAGGCCTCTACAATGAGCAGTTCTTC.